Listed here is a single T cell receptor (beta chain). Its target is not known. This sample was included in a study of vaccination and CD4 T cells after COVID-19. The wider study: Post-COVID sampling occurred a median approximately 100 days after diagnosis (range 35 to 161).

General study results and limits: Researchers report that a median about 86% of reactive clones in convalescent patients surfaced only post-vaccination.

Trimming left V 4 bases short and J 0 bases short, with 14 bases between. CDR1 is ENHRY, CDR2 SYGVKD, per germline. This CDR3 region has 16 residues. The Oncomine TCR Beta short-read assay generated sequence data from the DNA of cultured CD4+ T cells. Each CDR3 protein gets one entry after TCRdb re-called the PCR reads with MiXCR. The table records fewer than 25,000 distinct CDR3 sequences, roughly 40% of them present only once. Noted treatment: roughly nine-day PBMC culture with coronavirus spike peptide pools or control peptides (ViraFEST assay). Healthy vaccine recipients tested negative for nucleocapsid antibodies before and after vaccination, so had no prior SARS-CoV-2 infection.

Material: CD4+ T cells from blood, cultured in vitro, obtained before SARS-CoV-2 vaccination. The receptor's source is a human donor who received a COVID-19 vaccine. V gene TRBV10-3 combines with J gene TRBJ2-3, with D perhaps assigned TRBD1 or TRBD2 (6 bases each). The CDR3 reads CAISVRGGTSTDTQYF. The DNA for the CDR3 is TGTGCCATCAGTGTTAGAGGGGGGACTAGCACAGATACGCAGTATTTT.